The 30 T cell receptor beta chains reported below all come from one sample, sequenced in a study of cytomegalovirus exposure and HLA in healthy donors. 60 Vbeta and 13 Jbeta primers were used in PCR. Generated by immunoSEQ multiplex PCR, the TCRdb table keeps only in-frame clones and is missing some. Of some 100,000 clones listed, 76% are singletons. The sample was PBMCs. The receptors stem from a woman in her forties or fifties in good health and CMV-seropositive.

The chain uses TRBV7-8 and TRBJ2-7; D perhaps matches TRBD1 (6 bases). The CDR3 is made up of 11 amino acids. Trimming left V 8 bases short and J 3 bases short, with 8 bases between. Germline loops: CDR1 SGHVS, CDR2 FQNEAQ. The CDR3, as DNA: TGTGCCAGCGAACAGGGCTACGAGCAGTACTTC. Its translation: CASEQGYEQYF.

This clone was observed a handful of times. The rearrangement joins TRBV5-1 to TRBJ1-1; TRBD1 aligns across 12 bases. The V and J ends lost 5 bases and 8 bases, in that order; junction bases with no gene match: 4. Germline values: CDR1 SGHRS, CDR2 YFSETQ. CDR3 length: 13 residues. In nucleotides, the CDR3 is TGCGCCAGCAGTTCCGGGACAGGGGGCGAAGCTTTCTTT. Translation gives CASSSGTGGEAFF.

V and J are TRBV5-1 and TRBJ2-7, with 8 bases matching TRBD1. Germline values: CDR1 SGHRS, CDR2 YFSETQ. The V and J ends lost 4 bases and 3 bases, in that order; junction bases with no gene match: 6. The CDR3 extends over 14 amino acids. The CDR3 nucleotides read TGCGCCAGCAGCCAAACAGGGGGACACTACGAGCAGTACTTC. Translated, it gives CASSQTGGHYEQYF.

The chain has TRBV30 and TRBJ2-3; D call uncertain. This CDR3 is built from 13 residues. Germline loops: CDR1 GTSNPN, CDR2 SVGIG (reference sequence). V lost 0 bases to trimming and J lost 6 bases, with 10 bases between them. As DNA, the CDR3 is TGTGCCTGGAGTGTACTACCGGCTGATACGCAGTATTTT. It yields the protein CAWSVLPADTQYF.

The J gene is TRBJ2-5, the V gene TRBV5-4; D perhaps matches TRBD1 (6 bases). This CDR3 has 13 amino acids. The germline gives CDR1 SGHNT, CDR2 YYREEE (reference sequence). Trimming took off 3 bases at V and 3 bases at J, with 9 bases between the two ends. This CDR3 reads CASSSDSEETQYF. CDR3 sequence (DNA): TGTGCCAGCAGCTCGGACAGTGAAGAGACCCAGTACTTC.

The chain recombines TRBV15 with TRBJ1-4, with D possibly TRBD1 on 5 matching bases. Germline V lookup: CDR1 LNHNV, CDR2 YYDKDF (reference sequence). The ends were cut back, 3 bases at V and 5 bases at J, with 10 bases in the middle. The CDR3 is 14 residues long. CDR3 bases: TGTGCCACCAGCAGTTTCAGGGAAAATGAAAAACTGTTTTTT. Protein sequence: CATSSFRENEKLFF.

The chain has TRBV5-6 and TRBJ2-5, with 7 bases aligning to TRBD1. The tail of the sequence fits TRBJ2-7 better, so the J call may be wrong. The CDR3 length is 15 residues. Per germline, CDR1 SGHDT and CDR2 YYEEEE. The CDR3 sequence is CASSGRDRASYEQYF. The CDR3 region has the DNA TGTGCCAGCAGCGGAAGGGACAGAGCCTCCTACGAGCAGTACTTC.

The CDR3 loop reads CASSLESGDEQFF. The CDR3 DNA sequence: TGTGCCAGCAGCTTGGAGTCTGGAGATGAGCAGTTCTTC. The chain employs TRBV5-6 and TRBJ2-1; no clear D. This CDR3 has 13 residues. The V end was cut by 0 bases, the J end by 8 bases, with 9 bases between. CDR1 and CDR2 (germline): SGHDT, YYEEEE.

This rearrangement joins TRBV9 to TRBJ2-1, with D perhaps TRBD2 (5 bases). The V end lost 0 bases, the J end lost 8 bases, and 9 bases lay between the germline ends. Germline V gene sequence: CDR1 SGDLS, CDR2 YYNGEE. This CDR3 comprises 13 residues. CDR3 sequence: CASSVGGGYEQFF. DNA for the CDR3: TGTGCCAGCAGCGTAGGTGGAGGATATGAGCAGTTCTTC. The variable domain in full, completed from reference TRBV9 and TRBJ2-1, reads DSGVTQTPKHLITATGQRVTLRCSPRSGDLSVYWYQQSLDQGLQFLIQYYNGEERAKGNILERFSAQQFPDLHSELNLSSLELGDSALYFCASSVGGGYEQFFGPGTRLTVL.

The chain combines TRBV18 with TRBJ1-1; tentative D call: TRBD1 (5 bases). The V end was cut by 3 bases, the J end by 1 base, with 6 bases between. The germline V gene encodes CDR1 KGHSH and CDR2 LQKENI. The CDR3 is made up of 13 amino acids. CDR3 coding DNA: TGTGCCAGCTCACCTGGGGCGAACACTGAAGCTTTCTTT. This encodes CASSPGANTEAFF.

This clone was recorded once. The chain recombines TRBV7-3 with TRBJ2-1; the D gene is possibly TRBD1 (6 bases). The germline V gene encodes CDR1 SGHTA and CDR2 FQGTGA. V was cut by 2 bases and J by 2 bases, with 13 bases left in between. The CDR3 loop spans 16 amino acids. The CDR3 is CASSLGRDTPYNEQFF. Written as DNA, the CDR3 is TGTGCCAGCAGCTTAGGTAGGGACACCCCCTACAATGAGCAGTTCTTC.

This clone was picked up a small number of times. The chain carries TRBV19 and TRBJ1-1, with TRBD1 matching 7 bases. The CDR3 contains 16 residues. CDR1 is LNHDA, CDR2 SQIVND, per germline (reference sequence). V shed 1 base and J 2 bases; nucleotides not matched to a gene: 7. The CDR3 bases are TGTGCCAGTAGTATAGCACAGGGGACGATAAACACTGAAGCTTTCTTT. This translates into CASSIAQGTINTEAFF.

The rearrangement links TRBV11-2 to TRBJ2-4; D is possibly TRBD2 (5 bases). The germline V and J ends were trimmed by 4 bases and 0 bases, with 10 bases remaining between them. The V gene's germline CDR1 is SGHAT and CDR2 FQNNGV. The CDR3 is 15 amino acids. The CDR3 DNA is TGTGCCAGCAGCTCGAGGGTTCTAGCCAAAAACATTCAGTACTTC. Amino acids: CASSSRVLAKNIQYF.

This clone was recorded a few times. This sequence joins TRBV25-1 and TRBJ1-1; D might be TRBD1 (6 bases). The CDR3 loop spans 14 amino acids. The germline gives CDR1 MGHDK, CDR2 SYGVNS. Trimming pared 5 bases from V and 4 bases from J, leaving 14 bases between. This CDR3 is CASSIGGRGTEAFF. CDR3 bases: TGTGCCAGCAGTATAGGGGGGAGGGGCACTGAAGCTTTCTTT.

The chain's CDR3 is CATSSRTGVPYEQYF. The DNA of the CDR3 is TGTGCCACCAGCTCCCGGACAGGGGTCCCCTACGAGCAGTACTTC. The chain joins TRBV15 to TRBJ2-7, with 9 bases lining up with TRBD1. The V gene end was trimmed by 5 bases and the J gene end by 2 bases; junction bases not matched to a gene: 7. The CDR3 sequence is 15 residues long. Germline CDR1 LNHNV, CDR2 YYDKDF (reference sequence).

The CDR3 protein is CASSLREVRGTDTQYF. CDR3 in DNA: TGTGCCAGCAGCCTACGGGAGGTTCGGGGCACAGATACGCAGTATTTT. The rearrangement links TRBV7-3 to TRBJ2-3; 7 nucleotides line up with TRBD2. Trimming took 5 bases from V and 1 from J; bases not matched to a gene: 9. CDR3 length equals 16 residues. Germline V gene sequence: CDR1 SGHTA, CDR2 FQGTGA. The full variable domain, rest sourced from reference TRBV7-3 and TRBJ2-3, is GAGVSQTPSNKVTEKGKYVELRCDPISGHTALYWYRQSLGQGPEFLIYFQGTGAADDSGLPNDRFFAVRPEGSVSTLKIQRTERGDSAVYLCASSLREVRGTDTQYFGPGTRLTVL.

Here the CDR3 DNA reads TGTGCCAGCAGTCCTGGACAGGGGCGGAGGAACTATGGCTACACCTTC. It is translated as CASSPGQGRRNYGYTF. The chain has TRBV2 and TRBJ1-2; 9 bases map to TRBD1. Trimming took 5 bases from V and 2 from J; bases not matched to a gene: 9. The CDR3 sequence is 16 residues long. Germline V gene lookup returns CDR1 SNHLY and CDR2 FYNNEI.

The chain is built from TRBV11-2 and TRBJ2-1; 9 nucleotides align to TRBD1. The CDR3 extends over 15 amino acids. Germline V gene lookup returns CDR1 SGHAT and CDR2 FQNNGV. V lost 5 bases and J lost 6; bases outside the gene matches: 8. The CDR3 protein is CASSPGTGWGNEQFF. The CDR3 DNA sequence: TGTGCCAGCAGCCCAGGGACAGGGTGGGGCAATGAGCAGTTCTTC.

The chain employs TRBV7-8 and TRBJ1-2; no clear D gene. The CDR3 loop spans 14 amino acids. The V gene lost 0 bases and the J gene lost 5 bases, with 10 bases spanning the gap. Germline-derived CDR1 and CDR2 are SGHVS and FQNEAQ. The CDR3 spells CASSLALRGYGYTF. The CDR3 region has the DNA TGTGCCAGCAGCTTAGCGCTCCGGGGATATGGCTACACCTTC.

J is TRBJ2-7 and V is TRBV30, with 8 bases aligning to TRBD1. The J segment lost 3 bases and the V segment lost 2 bases, leaving 9 bases of the junction unmatched. This CDR3 comprises 15 residues. The germline CDR1 and CDR2 sequences are GTSNPN and SVGIG (reference sequence). The CDR3 coding sequence is TGTGCCTGGAGTTGGACAGGGCGGACAGTCTACGAGCAGTACTTC. As protein: CAWSWTGRTVYEQYF.

This clone showed up just a few times. Here the CDR3 reads CASSLLAGEQETQYF. The CDR3 DNA reads TGTGCCAGCAGTTTACTAGCAGGCGAGCAGGAGACCCAGTACTTC. The V gene is TRBV27, the J gene TRBJ2-5, with D possibly matching TRBD2 (5 bases). Trimming left V 2 bases short and J 5 bases short, with 15 bases between. CDR3 size: 15 residues. Germline lookup yields CDR1 MNHEY and CDR2 SMNVEV (reference sequence).

In nucleotides, the CDR3 is TGTGCCAGCAGTGAGCGCCTGGAGACTGAAGCTTTCTTT. Amino acids: CASSERLETEAFF. The chain joins TRBV6-1 to TRBJ1-1; no clear D. V lost 3 bases to trimming and J lost 5 bases, with 10 bases between them. CDR1 and CDR2 from the germline V gene are MNHNS and SASEGT. CDR3 length: 13 amino acids.

The chain combines TRBV6-5 with TRBJ1-2; 7 bases align to TRBD1. The germline V gene has CDR1 MNHEY and CDR2 SVGAGI. This CDR3 comprises 12 residues. J gave up 7 bases and V 7 bases, and 6 bases lay outside the gene matches. The CDR3 DNA sequence: TGTGCCAGCACCCCGGGACAGCCTGGCTACACCTTC. Encoded protein: CASTPGQPGYTF.

Only a few counts were recorded for this clone. The chain employs TRBV6-1 and TRBJ1-1; maybe TRBD1 (6 bases). CDR1 is MNHNS, CDR2 SASEGT, per germline. V was cut by 2 bases and J by 1 base, with 14 bases left in between. The CDR3 totals 16 residues. CDR3 loop: CASSERQGIRNTEAFF. In DNA form, the CDR3 reads TGTGCCAGCAGTGAAAGGCAGGGGATACGGAACACTGAAGCTTTCTTT.

This chain uses TRBV6-4 with TRBJ2-1, with 7 bases identical to TRBD2. Trimming removed 6 bases from V and 0 bases from J; junction bases left unmatched: 5. Per germline, CDR1 MRHNA and CDR2 SNTAGT. This CDR3 is built from 15 residues. The CDR3 reads CASRPRGDSYNEQFF. The CDR3 DNA is TGTGCCAGCAGGCCCCGGGGGGACTCCTACAATGAGCAGTTCTTC.

The chain combines TRBV9 with TRBJ1-1; D possibly corresponds to TRBD1 (6 bases). V lost 3 bases to trimming and J lost 8 bases, with 17 bases between them. Germline V gene sequence: CDR1 SGDLS, CDR2 YYNGEE. The CDR3 consists of 14 residues. CDR3 bases: TGTGCCAGCAGCGCGGGACACATGAGGGGAGAAGCTTTCTTT. Amino acid sequence: CASSAGHMRGEAFF.

The chain links TRBV7-8 to TRBJ1-3; D might be TRBD1 (5 bases). This CDR3 has 15 amino acids. Germline CDR1 SGHVS, CDR2 FQNEAQ. V shed 1 base and J shed 8 bases, with 15 bases lying between them. CDR3 region: CASSLEGSRVDTIYF. The DNA of the CDR3 is TGTGCCAGCAGCTTAGAGGGATCCAGGGTAGACACCATATATTTT.

This chain joins TRBV6-5 and TRBJ2-1; D may be TRBD2 (6 bases). V was clipped by 6 bases and J by 7 bases, with 10 bases between them. Germline lookup yields CDR1 MNHEY and CDR2 SVGAGI. CDR3 length equals 12 residues. The chain's CDR3 is CASSNGGNEQFF. The CDR3 DNA sequence: TGTGCCAGCAGCAACGGGGGAAATGAGCAGTTCTTC.

The gene calls are TRBV5-6 and TRBJ2-7, with 9 bases that match TRBD1. The germline CDR1 and CDR2 sequences are SGHDT and YYEEEE. Trimming cost V 3 bases and J 7 bases; bases outside gene matches: 11. The CDR3 extends over 15 amino acids. The CDR3 loop is CASSYLIPGQGEQYF. The CDR3 region has the DNA TGTGCCAGCAGCTATCTAATTCCGGGACAGGGAGAGCAGTACTTC.

As regards this clone: The same CDR3 can be traced to other DNA sequences in this sample. This chain uses TRBV5-1 with TRBJ1-2; 11 bases line up with TRBD1. The CDR3 is 17 amino acids. Germline-derived CDR1 and CDR2 are SGHRS and YFSETQ. With V trimmed by 5 bases and J by 7 bases, 16 bases remained unmatched. CDR3 in amino acids: CASSLSGQGALQSGYTF. In DNA form, the CDR3 reads TGCGCCAGCAGTCTCTCAGGACAGGGGGCGCTTCAGAGTGGCTACACCTTC.